This T cell receptor beta chain is from a study of T cell responses to AZD1222 COVID-19 vaccine. Study background: Second-dose intervals of approximately 4 or approximately 12 weeks were pooled.

CDR1 and CDR2 (germline): SEHNR, FQNEAQ (reference sequence). This CDR3 is 17 amino acids long. V lost 4 bases, J lost 0 bases, and 11 bases stayed unmatched. TCRdb's table, derived via immunoSEQ multiplex PCR, lists solely in-frame clones and lacks some. This sample yields about 120,000 clones, of which more than 85% are seen a single time; 2.4% belongs to the top ten. The chain is built from TRBV7-9 and TRBJ1-1; TRBD1 matches at 7 bases. Specimen: peripheral blood, collected on day 0 of AZD1222 vaccination. The clonotype originates from an adult in good health. In DNA, the CDR3 is TGTGCCAGCAGCTATCCACAGGGGAGACCCATGAACACTGAAGCTTTCTTT. Amino acids: CASSYPQGRPMNTEAFF.